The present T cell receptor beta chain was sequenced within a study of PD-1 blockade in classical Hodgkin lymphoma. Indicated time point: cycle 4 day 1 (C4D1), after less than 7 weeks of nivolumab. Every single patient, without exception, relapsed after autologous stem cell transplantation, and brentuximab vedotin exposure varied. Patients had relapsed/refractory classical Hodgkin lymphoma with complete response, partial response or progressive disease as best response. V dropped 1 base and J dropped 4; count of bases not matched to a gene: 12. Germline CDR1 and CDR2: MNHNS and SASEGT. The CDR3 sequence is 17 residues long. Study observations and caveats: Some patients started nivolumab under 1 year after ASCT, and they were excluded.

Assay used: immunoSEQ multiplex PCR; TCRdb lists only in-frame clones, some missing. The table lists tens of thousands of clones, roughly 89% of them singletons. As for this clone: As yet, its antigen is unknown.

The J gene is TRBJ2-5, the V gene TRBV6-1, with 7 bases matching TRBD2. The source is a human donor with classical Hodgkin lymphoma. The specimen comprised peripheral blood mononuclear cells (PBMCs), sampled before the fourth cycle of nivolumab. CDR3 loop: CASSEVAGGMGRETQYF. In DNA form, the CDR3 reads TGTGCCAGCAGTGAAGTAGCCGGGGGGATGGGTCGAGAGACCCAGTACTTC.